These T cell receptor beta chains were read from a single sample in a study of shared clonotypes between healthy human individuals. Using immunoSEQ multiplex PCR, the repertoire was profiled, and TCRdb retains in-frame clones only, with some absent. The sample includes about 2.4 million clones, approximately 94% of them seen just once. Specimen: naive CD4+ T cells from PBMCs. The receptors derive from a man in his late teens or twenties in good health. Some clones in this sample may be carry-over from other donors' samples. Each CDR3 is given with its conserved first and last residue. Each record gives: clone size, J gene, D gene, V gene, CDR3 protein, CDR3 DNA. The D gene is left open where the match is weak. Expanded clones are given a class, and other clones once, few, many or no size at all.

NA,TRBJ2-1,NA,TRBV29-1,CSVLADPSYNEQFF,TGCAGCGTCTTAGCGGACCCCTCCTACAATGAGCAGTTCTTC
NA,TRBJ2-3,NA,TRBV13,CASSPNQGGDTQYF,TGTGCCAGCAGCCCCAACCAGGGGGGGGATACGCAGTATTTT
NA,TRBJ2-1,NA,TRBV7-9,CASSSQGGEQFF,TGTGCCAGCAGCTCCCAAGGGGGGGAGCAGTTCTTC
NA,TRBJ2-2,NA,TRBV28,CASSPLGTGELFF,TGTGCCAGCAGTCCCCTCGGGACCGGGGAGCTGTTTTTT
once,TRBJ2-1,NA,TRBV19,CASSIRRSSYNEQFF,TGTGCCAGTAGTATCAGGAGGTCTTCCTACAATGAGCAGTTCTTC
few,TRBJ1-1,NA,TRBV7-2,CASSLTSGAGTEAFF,TGTGCCAGCAGCTTAACCTCGGGGGCTGGCACTGAAGCTTTCTTT
NA,TRBJ2-1,NA,TRBV6-4,CASSRVSRSSYNEQFF,TGTGCCAGCAGCAGGGTTAGCCGGAGCTCCTACAATGAGCAGTTCTTC
few,TRBJ1-1,TRBD1,TRBV2,CASKLRGTNTEAFF,TGTGCCAGCAAGCTCAGGGGGACGAACACTGAAGCTTTCTTT
NA,TRBJ2-5,TRBD1,TRBV7-6,CASSLGPPGTGQETQYF,TGTGCCAGCAGCTTAGGTCCCCCCGGGACAGGCCAAGAGACCCAGTACTTC
NA,TRBJ1-3,TRBD1,TRBV5-1,CASSLGQEGNTIYF,TGCGCCAGCAGCCTCGGACAGGAGGGTAACACCATATATTTT
once,TRBJ2-5,TRBD2,TRBV30,CAWSRGGVQETQYF,TGTGCCTGGAGCCGGGGGGGGGTCCAAGAGACCCAGTACTTC
NA,TRBJ2-3,NA,TRBV7-2,CASSFRMDTQYF,TGTGCCAGCAGCTTTCGAATGGATACGCAGTATTTT
NA,TRBJ2-3,NA,TRBV6-5,CASRTLVRGTDTQYF,TGTGCCAGCAGGACACTAGTGCGTGGCACAGATACGCAGTATTTT
NA,TRBJ1-6,NA,TRBV28,CASSDSNSPLHF,TGTGCCAGCAGCGACAGTAATTCACCCCTCCACTTT
once,TRBJ1-2,TRBD1,TRBV5-4,CASSEKTGGYGYTF,TGTGCCAGCAGCGAGAAGACAGGGGGCTATGGCTACACCTTC
NA,TRBJ2-7,TRBD1,TRBV5-1,CASSLGQGITEQYF,TGCGCCAGCAGCCTCGGACAGGGCATTACCGAGCAGTACTTC
NA,TRBJ1-1,NA,TRBV5-4,CASSLAPNTEAFF,TGTGCCAGCAGCTTGGCCCCGAACACTGAAGCTTTCTTT
few,TRBJ1-1,NA,TRBV9,CASSVAGANTEAFF,TGTGCCAGCAGCGTAGCAGGGGCCAACACTGAAGCTTTCTTT
NA,TRBJ1-5,NA,TRBV28,CASSLFRGLRQPQHF,TGTGCCAGCAGTTTATTTCGCGGGCTACGACAGCCCCAGCATTTT
NA,TRBJ1-1,NA,TRBV28,CASSPQTGEWLTEAFF,TGTGCCAGCAGTCCTCAGACAGGCGAGTGGTTAACTGAAGCTTTCTTT
once,TRBJ1-5,NA,TRBV27,CASSLYRNSNQPQHF,TGTGCCAGCAGTTTATACAGAAATAGCAATCAGCCCCAGCATTTT
NA,TRBJ1-3,NA,TRBV6-6,CASSNRAGNTIYF,TGTGCCAGCAGTAACAGGGCTGGAAACACCATATATTTT
few,TRBJ2-1,NA,TRBV5-1,CASSLAASAYNEQFF,TGCGCCAGCAGCTTGGCGGCTAGCGCTTACAATGAGCAGTTCTTC
NA,TRBJ1-1,NA,TRBV6-4,CASSVELGVTEAFF,TGTGCCAGCAGTGTCGAATTGGGGGTGACTGAAGCTTTCTTT
NA,TRBJ1-3,NA,TRBV10-3,CAISETLREGSSGNTIYF,TGTGCCATCAGTGAGACCCTGAGGGAGGGGAGCTCTGGAAACACCATATATTTT
NA,TRBJ2-2,NA,TRBV5-4,CASSHGGLTGELFF,TGTGCCAGCAGCCATGGGGGTTTGACCGGGGAGCTGTTTTTT
NA,TRBJ2-3,NA,TRBV18,CASSSPWGQSSTDTQYF,TGTGCCAGCTCATCCCCGTGGGGGCAATCCTCAACAGATACGCAGTATTTT
NA,TRBJ2-7,TRBD2,TRBV7-9,CASSRRTSGRLEQYF,TGTGCCAGCAGCCGACGGACTAGCGGGAGGCTCGAGCAGTACTTC
NA,TRBJ1-4,NA,TRBV19,CASKEGKSNEKLFF,TGTGCCAGTAAGGAGGGGAAATCGAATGAAAAACTGTTTTTT
NA,TRBJ2-5,TRBD2,TRBV14,CASSHGLAGGPGQETQYF,TGTGCCAGCAGCCACGGACTAGCGGGAGGGCCGGGGCAAGAGACCCAGTACTTC
once,TRBJ1-4,NA,TRBV4-1,CASSPFAGFWEKLFF,TGCGCCAGCAGCCCCTTTGCGGGGTTTTGGGAAAAACTGTTTTTT